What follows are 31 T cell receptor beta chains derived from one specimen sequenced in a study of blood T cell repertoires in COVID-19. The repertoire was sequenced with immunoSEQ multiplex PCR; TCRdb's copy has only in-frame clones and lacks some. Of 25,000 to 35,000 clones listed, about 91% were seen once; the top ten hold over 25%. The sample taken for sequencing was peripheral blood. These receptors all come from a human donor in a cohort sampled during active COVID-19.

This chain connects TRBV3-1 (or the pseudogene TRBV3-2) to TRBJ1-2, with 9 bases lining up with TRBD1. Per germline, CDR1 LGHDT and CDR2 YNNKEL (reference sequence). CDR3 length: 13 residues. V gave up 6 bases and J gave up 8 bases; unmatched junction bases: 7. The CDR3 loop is CASRDRGSPGYTF. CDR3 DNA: TGTGCCAGCAGGGACAGGGGTTCTCCCGGCTACACCTTC.

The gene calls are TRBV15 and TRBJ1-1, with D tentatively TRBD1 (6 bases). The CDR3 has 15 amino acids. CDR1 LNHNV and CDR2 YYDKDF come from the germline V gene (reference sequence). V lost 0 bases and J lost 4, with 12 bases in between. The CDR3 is CATSREQGRGTEAFF. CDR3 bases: TGTGCCACCAGCAGAGAGCAGGGGAGGGGCACTGAAGCTTTCTTT.

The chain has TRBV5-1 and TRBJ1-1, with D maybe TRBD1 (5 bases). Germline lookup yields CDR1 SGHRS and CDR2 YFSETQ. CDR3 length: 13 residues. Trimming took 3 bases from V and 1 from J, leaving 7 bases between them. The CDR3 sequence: CASSSTANTEAFF. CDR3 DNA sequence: TGCGCCAGCAGCTCGACAGCGAACACTGAAGCTTTCTTT.

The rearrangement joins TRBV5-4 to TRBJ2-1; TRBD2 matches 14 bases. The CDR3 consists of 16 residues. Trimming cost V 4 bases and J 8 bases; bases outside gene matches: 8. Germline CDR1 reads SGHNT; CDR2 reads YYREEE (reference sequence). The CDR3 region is CASSPAGLAGADEQFF. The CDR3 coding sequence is TGTGCCAGCAGCCCTGCGGGACTAGCGGGGGCCGATGAGCAGTTCTTC.

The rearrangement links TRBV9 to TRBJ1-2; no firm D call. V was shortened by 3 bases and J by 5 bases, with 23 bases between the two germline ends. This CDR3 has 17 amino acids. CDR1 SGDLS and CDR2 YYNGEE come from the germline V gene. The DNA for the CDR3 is TGTGCCAGCAGCGCCGGAGATGCGGGGTGGGGAGGATATGGCTACACCTTC. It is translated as CASSAGDAGWGGYGYTF.

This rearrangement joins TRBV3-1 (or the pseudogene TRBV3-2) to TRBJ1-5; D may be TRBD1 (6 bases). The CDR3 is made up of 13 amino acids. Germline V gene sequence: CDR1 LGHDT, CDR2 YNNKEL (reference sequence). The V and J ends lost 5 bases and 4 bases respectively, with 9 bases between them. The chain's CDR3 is CASSWDTNQPQHF. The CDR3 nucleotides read TGTGCCAGCAGCTGGGACACGAATCAGCCCCAGCATTTT.

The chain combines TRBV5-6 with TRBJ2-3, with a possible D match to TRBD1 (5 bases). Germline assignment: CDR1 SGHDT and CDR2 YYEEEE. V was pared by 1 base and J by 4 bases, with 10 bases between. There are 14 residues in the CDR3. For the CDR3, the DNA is TGTGCCAGCAGCTTGATAGGGGAACCAGATACGCAGTATTTT. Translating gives CASSLIGEPDTQYF.

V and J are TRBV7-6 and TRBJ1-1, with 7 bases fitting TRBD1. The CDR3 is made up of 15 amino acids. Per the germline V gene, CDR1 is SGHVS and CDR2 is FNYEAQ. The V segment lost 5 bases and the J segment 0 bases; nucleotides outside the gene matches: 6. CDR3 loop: CASSRPGQLNTEAFF. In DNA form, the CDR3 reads TGTGCCAGCAGCCGGCCGGGACAGTTGAACACTGAAGCTTTCTTT.

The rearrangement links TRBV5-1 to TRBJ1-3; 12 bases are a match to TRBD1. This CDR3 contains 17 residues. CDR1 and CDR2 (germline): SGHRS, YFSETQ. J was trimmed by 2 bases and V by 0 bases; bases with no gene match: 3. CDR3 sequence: CASSLEGQGATGNTIYF. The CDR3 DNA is TGCGCCAGCAGCTTGGAGGGACAGGGGGCTACTGGAAACACCATATATTTT. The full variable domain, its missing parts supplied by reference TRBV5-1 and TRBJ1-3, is KAGVTQTPRYLIKTRGQQVTLSCSPISGHRSVSWYQQTPGQGLQFLFEYFSETQRNKGNFPGRFSGRQFSNSRSEMNVSTLELGDSALYLCASSLEGQGATGNTIYFGEGSWLTVV.

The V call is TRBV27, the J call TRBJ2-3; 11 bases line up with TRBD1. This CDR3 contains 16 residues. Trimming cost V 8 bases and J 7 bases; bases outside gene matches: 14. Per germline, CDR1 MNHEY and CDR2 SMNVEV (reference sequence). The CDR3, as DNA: TGTGCCAGCCGCCCTTCTTGGACAGGGGGCGATTATACGCAGTATTTT. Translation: CASRPSWTGGDYTQYF.

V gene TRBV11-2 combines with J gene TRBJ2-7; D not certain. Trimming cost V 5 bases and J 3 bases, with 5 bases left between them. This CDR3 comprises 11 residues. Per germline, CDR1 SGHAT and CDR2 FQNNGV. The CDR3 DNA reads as TGTGCCAGCAGCGACATCTACGAGCAGTACTTC. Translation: CASSDIYEQYF.

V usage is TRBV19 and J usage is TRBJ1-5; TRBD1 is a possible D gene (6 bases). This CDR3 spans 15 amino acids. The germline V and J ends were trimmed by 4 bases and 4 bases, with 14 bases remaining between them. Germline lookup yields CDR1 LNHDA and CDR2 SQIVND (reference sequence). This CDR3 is CASSTRPQGNQPQHF. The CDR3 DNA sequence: TGTGCCAGTAGTACGAGACCACAGGGTAATCAGCCCCAGCATTTT.

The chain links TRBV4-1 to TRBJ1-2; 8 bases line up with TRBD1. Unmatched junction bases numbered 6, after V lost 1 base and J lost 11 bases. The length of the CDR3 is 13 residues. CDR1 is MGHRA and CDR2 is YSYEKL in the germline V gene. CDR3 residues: CASSQVTGAVYTF. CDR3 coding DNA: TGCGCCAGCAGCCAAGTGACAGGGGCCGTTTACACCTTC.

In DNA form, the CDR3 reads TGTGCCAGCAGTCTTCGGGCTAACTATGGCTACACCTTC. Residues: CASSLRANYGYTF. The chain links TRBV6-5 to TRBJ1-2; unclear D gene. Trimming cost V 5 bases and J 0 bases, with 7 bases left between them. In germline, CDR1 is MNHEY, CDR2 SVGAGI. The CDR3 consists of 13 residues.

This CDR3 is CASSLRGRAADTQYF. The DNA of the CDR3 is TGTGCCAGCAGCCTAAGGGGCAGGGCCGCAGATACGCAGTATTTT. The chain is built from TRBV11-2 and TRBJ2-3; possibly TRBD1 for D (5 bases). The CDR3 sequence is 15 residues long. V was pared by 5 bases and J by 4 bases, with 16 bases between. Germline V lookup: CDR1 SGHAT, CDR2 FQNNGV.

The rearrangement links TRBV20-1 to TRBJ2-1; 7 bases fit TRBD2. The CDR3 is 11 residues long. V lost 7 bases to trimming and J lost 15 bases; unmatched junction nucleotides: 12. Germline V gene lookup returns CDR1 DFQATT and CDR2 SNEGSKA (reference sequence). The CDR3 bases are TGCAGTGTTTCGGGCGGGGGATACCTGTTCTTC. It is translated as CSVSGGGYLFF.

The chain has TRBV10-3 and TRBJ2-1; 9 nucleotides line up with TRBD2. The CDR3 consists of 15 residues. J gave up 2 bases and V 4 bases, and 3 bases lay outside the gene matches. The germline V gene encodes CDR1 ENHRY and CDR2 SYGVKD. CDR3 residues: CAISVSGGPYNEQFF. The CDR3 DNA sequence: TGTGCCATCAGTGTAAGCGGGGGGCCCTACAATGAGCAGTTCTTC.

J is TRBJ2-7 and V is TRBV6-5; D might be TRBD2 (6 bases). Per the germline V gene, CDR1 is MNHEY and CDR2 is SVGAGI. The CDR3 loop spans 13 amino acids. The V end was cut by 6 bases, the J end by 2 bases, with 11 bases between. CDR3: CASRITGAYEQYF. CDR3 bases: TGTGCCAGCAGGATCACGGGGGCCTACGAGCAGTACTTC.

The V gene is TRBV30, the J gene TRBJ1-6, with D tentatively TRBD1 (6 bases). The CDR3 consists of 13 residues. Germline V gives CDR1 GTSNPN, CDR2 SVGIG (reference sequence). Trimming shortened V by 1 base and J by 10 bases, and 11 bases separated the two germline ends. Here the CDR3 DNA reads TGTGCCTGGAGTGGACAGGAGCCCTCACCCCTCCACTTT. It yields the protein CAWSGQEPSPLHF. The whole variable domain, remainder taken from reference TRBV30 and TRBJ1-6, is SQTIHQWPATLVQPVGSPLSLECTVEGTSNPNLYWYRQAAGRGLQLLFYSVGIGQISSEVPQNLSASRPQDRQFILSSKKLLLSDSGFYLCAWSGQEPSPLHFGNGTRLTVT.

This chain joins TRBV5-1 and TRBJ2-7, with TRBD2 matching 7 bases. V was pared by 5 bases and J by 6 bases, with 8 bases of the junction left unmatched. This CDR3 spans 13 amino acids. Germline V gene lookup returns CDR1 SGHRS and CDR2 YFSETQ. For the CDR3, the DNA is TGCGCCAGCAGGCCCACCCCGGGGGGCGAGCAGTACTTC. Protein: CASRPTPGGEQYF.

As DNA, the CDR3 is TGTGCCAGCTCACCCCTGACAGTCCGGCCTGAAGCTTTCTTT. Translating it yields CASSPLTVRPEAFF. The rearrangement uses TRBV18 and TRBJ1-1; a possible D gene is TRBD1 (5 bases). The V end lost 3 bases, the J end lost 6 bases, and 14 bases lay between the germline ends. In germline, CDR1 is KGHSH, CDR2 LQKENI. The CDR3 extends over 14 amino acids.

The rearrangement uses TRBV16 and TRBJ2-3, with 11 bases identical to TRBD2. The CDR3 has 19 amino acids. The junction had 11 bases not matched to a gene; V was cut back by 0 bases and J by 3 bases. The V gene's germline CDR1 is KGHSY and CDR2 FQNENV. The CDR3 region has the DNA TGTGCCAGCAGCCAATCCTTCTTACGGGCTAGCGGGGGGACAGATACGCAGTATTTT. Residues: CASSQSFLRASGGTDTQYF.

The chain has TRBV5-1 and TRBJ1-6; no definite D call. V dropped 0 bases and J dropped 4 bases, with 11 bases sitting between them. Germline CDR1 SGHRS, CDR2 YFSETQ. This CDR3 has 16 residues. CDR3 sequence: CASSLANEAYNSPLHF. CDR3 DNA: TGCGCCAGCAGCTTGGCCAATGAGGCTTATAATTCACCCCTCCACTTT.

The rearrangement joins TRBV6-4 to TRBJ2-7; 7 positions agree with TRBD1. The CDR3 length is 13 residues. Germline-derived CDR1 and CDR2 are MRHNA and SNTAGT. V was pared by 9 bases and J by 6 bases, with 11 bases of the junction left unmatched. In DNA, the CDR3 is TGTGCCAGGAAAGACAGGGATTATTGCGAGCAGTACTTC. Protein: CARKDRDYCEQYF.

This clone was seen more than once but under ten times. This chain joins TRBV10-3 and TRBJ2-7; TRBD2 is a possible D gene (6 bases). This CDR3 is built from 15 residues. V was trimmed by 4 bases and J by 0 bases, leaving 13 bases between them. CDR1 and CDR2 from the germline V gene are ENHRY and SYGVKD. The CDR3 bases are TGTGCCATCAGTGGCGGGGCGGCTAGCTCCTACGAGCAGTACTTC. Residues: CAISGGAASSYEQYF.

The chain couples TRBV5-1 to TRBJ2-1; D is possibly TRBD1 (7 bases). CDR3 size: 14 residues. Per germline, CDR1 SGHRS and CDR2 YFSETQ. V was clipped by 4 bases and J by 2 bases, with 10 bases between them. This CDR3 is CASSGGTAYNEQFF. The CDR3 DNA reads TGCGCCAGCAGCGGAGGGACAGCCTACAATGAGCAGTTCTTC. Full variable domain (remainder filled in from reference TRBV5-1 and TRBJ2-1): KAGVTQTPRYLIKTRGQQVTLSCSPISGHRSVSWYQQTPGQGLQFLFEYFSETQRNKGNFPGRFSGRQFSNSRSEMNVSTLELGDSALYLCASSGGTAYNEQFFGPGTRLTVL.

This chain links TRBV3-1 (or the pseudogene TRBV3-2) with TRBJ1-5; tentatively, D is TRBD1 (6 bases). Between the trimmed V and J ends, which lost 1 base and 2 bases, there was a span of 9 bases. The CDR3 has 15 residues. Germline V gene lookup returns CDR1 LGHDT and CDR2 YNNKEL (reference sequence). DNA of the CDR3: TGTGCCAGCAGCCAAGGACAGGCCGGCAATCAGCCCCAGCATTTT. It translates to CASSQGQAGNQPQHF.

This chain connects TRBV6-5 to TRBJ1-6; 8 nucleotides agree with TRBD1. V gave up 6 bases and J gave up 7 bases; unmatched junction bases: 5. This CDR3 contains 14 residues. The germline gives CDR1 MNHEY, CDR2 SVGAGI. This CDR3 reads CASRTRGRNSPLHF. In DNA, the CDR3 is TGTGCCAGCAGGACCAGGGGGCGCAATTCACCCCTCCACTTT.

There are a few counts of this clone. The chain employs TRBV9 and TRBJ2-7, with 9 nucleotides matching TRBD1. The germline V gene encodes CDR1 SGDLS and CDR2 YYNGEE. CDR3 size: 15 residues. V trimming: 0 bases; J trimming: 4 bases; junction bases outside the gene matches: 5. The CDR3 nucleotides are TGTGCCAGCAGCGTAGCGTGGACAGGGGTTTACGAGCAGTACTTC. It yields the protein CASSVAWTGVYEQYF.

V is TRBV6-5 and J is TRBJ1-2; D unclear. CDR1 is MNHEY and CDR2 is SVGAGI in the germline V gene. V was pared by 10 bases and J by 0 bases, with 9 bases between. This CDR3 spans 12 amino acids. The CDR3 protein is CATAGANYGYTF. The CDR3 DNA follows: TGTGCCACCGCGGGCGCTAACTATGGCTACACCTTC.

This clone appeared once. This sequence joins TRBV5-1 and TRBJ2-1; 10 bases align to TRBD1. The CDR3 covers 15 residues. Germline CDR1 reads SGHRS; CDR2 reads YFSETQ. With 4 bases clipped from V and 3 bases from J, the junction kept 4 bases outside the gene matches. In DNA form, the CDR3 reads TGCGCCAGCAGCCTGGGACAGGGGATCTACAATGAGCAGTTCTTC. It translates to CASSLGQGIYNEQFF.